This passage covers 13 T cell receptor beta chains from one sample sequenced in a study of T cells in Graves' hyperthyroidism and ophthalmopathy. Amplification targeted TCR beta CDR3 regions from RNA transcripts. A first-round RT-PCR of the TCR CDR3 used the HTBI primer set. A single record per CDR3 protein comes from TCRdb applying MiXCR to the multiplex PCR reads. The sample has 450,000 to 500,000 distinct CDR3 sequences; around a fifth are singletons. The sample comprised blood. The receptors were sampled from a woman between 70 and 85 years old with Graves' ophthalmopathy.

The table lists this clonotype with many counts. The rearrangement links TRBV24-1 to TRBJ2-7; 8 bases are shared with TRBD1. V shed 9 bases, J shed 4 bases, and the junction held 7 bases outside the gene matches. CDR3 length: 13 amino acids. Germline CDR1 and CDR2: KGHDR and SFDVKD. In nucleotides, the CDR3 is TGTGCCACCTCAGGACAGGGAGGATACGAGCAGTACTTC. It translates to CATSGQGGYEQYF.

With respect to this clonotype: The junction departs from germline at one end; a sequencing error may be responsible. V gene TRBV7-7 combines with J gene TRBJ2-5, with TRBD2 as a possible D gene (6 bases). CDR3 size: 16 residues. The V gene's germline CDR1 is SSHAT and CDR2 FNYEAQ (reference sequence). This CDR3 is CASSAGLRTFQETQYF. The CDR3 nucleotides are TGTGCTAGCAGCGCGGGACTTCGAACCTTCCAAGAGACCCAGTACTTC.

The rearrangement uses TRBV7-8 and TRBJ1-1; 8 bases match TRBD1. Germline values: CDR1 SGHVS, CDR2 FQNEAQ. Trimming cost V 1 base and J 7 bases; bases outside gene matches: 5. CDR3 length: 14 residues. CDR3 DNA sequence: TGTGCCAGCAGCTTAGTAACAGGGGGAAGTGAAGCTTTCTTT. Its protein is CASSLVTGGSEAFF.

The rearrangement joins TRBV12-5 to TRBJ1-3; D call uncertain. Germline CDR1 and CDR2: LGHNT and FRNRAP. This CDR3 is built from 15 residues. Trimming removed 1 base at V and 0 bases at J, with 7 bases between. CDR3 sequence reads: CASGLGRYSGNTIYF. The CDR3 DNA reads as TGTGCTAGTGGTTTGGGACGGTACTCTGGAAACACCATATATTTT.

This clonotype has just a few counts. At one end, the junction sequence differs from germline, possibly due to a read error. V and J are TRBV6-1 and TRBJ1-2; TRBD1 matches 8 bases. Germline V CDR1 and CDR2: MNHNS, SASEGT. This CDR3 comprises 12 residues. CDR3 loop: CASDRGYYGYAF. CDR3 in DNA: TGTGCCAGCGACAGGGGTTACTATGGCTACGCCTTC.

This clonotype has just a few counts. V is TRBV9 and J is TRBJ1-1; D is ambiguous. Germline V gene sequence: CDR1 SGDLS, CDR2 YYNGEE. Trimming shortened V by 0 bases and J by 4 bases, and 10 bases separated the two germline ends. This CDR3 is 14 amino acids long. The CDR3 loop is CASSVGWATTEAFF. The CDR3, as DNA: TGTGCCAGCAGCGTAGGTTGGGCAACCACTGAAGCTTTCTTT. Complete variable domain (other parts from reference TRBV9 and TRBJ1-1): DSGVTQTPKHLITATGQRVTLRCSPRSGDLSVYWYQQSLDQGLQFLIQYYNGEERAKGNILERFSAQQFPDLHSELNLSSLELGDSALYFCASSVGWATTEAFFGQGTRLTVV.

This clonotype was detected a few times. The chain links TRBV5-1 to TRBJ1-2; no reliable D call. Looked up from germline, CDR1 is SGHRS and CDR2 is YFSETQ. This CDR3 contains 15 residues. V gave up 5 bases and J gave up 2 bases, with 16 bases separating them. The CDR3 here is CASSQPEGGNYGYTF. The CDR3 bases are TGCGCCAGCAGTCAACCCGAGGGAGGGAACTATGGCTACACCTTC.

This clonotype was seen at least ten times. V gene TRBV6-1 combines with J gene TRBJ2-1; 8 bases are a match to TRBD2. V trimming: 3 bases; J trimming: 3 bases; junction bases outside the gene matches: 4. From germline, CDR1 is MNHNS and CDR2 SASEGT. The CDR3 extends over 15 amino acids. CDR3 sequence: CASSDSGRVYNEQFF. Here the CDR3 DNA reads TGTGCCAGCAGTGACAGCGGGAGAGTCTACAATGAGCAGTTCTTC.

The chain recombines TRBV24-1 with TRBJ1-2; no firm D call. Between the trimmed V and J ends, which lost 6 bases and 6 bases, there was a span of 16 bases. This CDR3 has 14 amino acids. CDR1 and CDR2 from the germline V gene are KGHDR and SFDVKD. In DNA, the CDR3 is TGTGCCACCAGTTCACCCGGTCTTGATAATGGCTACACCTTC. The encoded protein is CATSSPGLDNGYTF.

The genes are TRBV11-2 and TRBJ1-2; maybe TRBD1 (6 bases). In germline, CDR1 is SGHAT, CDR2 FQNNGV. The CDR3 is 15 residues long. With 5 bases removed from V and 2 bases from J, the gap between germline ends came to 15 bases. The CDR3 sequence is CASSNVEGGNYGYTF. As DNA, the CDR3 is TGTGCCAGCAGCAACGTGGAGGGGGGAAACTATGGCTACACCTTC.

The J gene is TRBJ1-3, the V gene TRBV2; D uncertain. Germline CDR1 reads SNHLY; CDR2 reads FYNNEI. Trimming shortened V by 6 bases and J by 8 bases, and 14 bases separated the two germline ends. The CDR3 contains 13 residues. The CDR3 loop is CASSEGPRDTIYF. In DNA form, the CDR3 reads TGTGCCAGCAGCGAGGGCCCCCGGGACACCATATATTTT.

This clonotype was detected a few times. The chain carries TRBV29-1 and TRBJ2-5; either TRBD1 or TRBD2 may supply D (5 bases each). Germline V gene sequence: CDR1 SQVTM, CDR2 ANQGSEA. Trimming cost V 2 bases and J 5 bases, with 12 bases left between them. This CDR3 has 13 amino acids. This chain's CDR3 is CSVELVEGETQYF. The CDR3 DNA sequence: TGCAGCGTTGAACTTGTTGAGGGGGAGACCCAGTACTTC.

A few counts support this clonotype. The rearrangement links TRBV12-3 or TRBV12-4 to TRBJ2-1; the D gene is possibly TRBD1 (5 bases). The CDR3 loop spans 14 amino acids. Trimming cost V 4 bases and J 10 bases, with 17 bases left between them. CDR3 DNA: TGTGCCAGCAGTTCCTCAGGGCCCGTTGGGGAGCAGTTCTTC. It codes for CASSSSGPVGEQFF.